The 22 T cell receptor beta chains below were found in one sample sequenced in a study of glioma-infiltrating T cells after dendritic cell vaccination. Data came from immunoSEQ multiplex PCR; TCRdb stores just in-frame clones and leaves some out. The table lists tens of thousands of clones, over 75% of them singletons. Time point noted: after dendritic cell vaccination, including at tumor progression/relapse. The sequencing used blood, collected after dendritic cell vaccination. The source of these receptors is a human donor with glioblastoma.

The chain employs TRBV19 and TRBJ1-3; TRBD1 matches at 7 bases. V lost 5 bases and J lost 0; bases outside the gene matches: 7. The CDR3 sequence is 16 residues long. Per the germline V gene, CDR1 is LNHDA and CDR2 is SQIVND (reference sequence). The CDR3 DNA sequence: TGTGCCAGTAGTGCAGGGACAGCCTACTCTGGAAACACCATATATTTT. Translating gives CASSAGTAYSGNTIYF.

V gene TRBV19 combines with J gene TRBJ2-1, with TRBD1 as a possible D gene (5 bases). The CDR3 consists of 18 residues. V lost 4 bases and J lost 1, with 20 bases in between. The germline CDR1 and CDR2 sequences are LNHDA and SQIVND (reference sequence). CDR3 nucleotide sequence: TGTGCCAGTAGTACCCTAGGGGTAGCAACCTATTCCTACAATGAGCAGTTCTTC. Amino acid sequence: CASSTLGVATYSYNEQFF.

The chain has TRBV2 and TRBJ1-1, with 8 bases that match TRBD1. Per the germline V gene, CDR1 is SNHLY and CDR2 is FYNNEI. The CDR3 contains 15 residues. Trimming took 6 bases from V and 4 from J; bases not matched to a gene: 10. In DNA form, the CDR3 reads TGTGCCAGCAGGGACAGGGTTGGGGGTGGCACTGAAGCTTTCTTT. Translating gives CASRDRVGGGTEAFF.

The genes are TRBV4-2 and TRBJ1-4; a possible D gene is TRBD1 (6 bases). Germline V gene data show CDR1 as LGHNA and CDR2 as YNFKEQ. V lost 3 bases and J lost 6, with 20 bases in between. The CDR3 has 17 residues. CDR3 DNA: TGTGCCAGCAGCCACTACTCGGCAGGGGCCGAGGATGAAAAACTGTTTTTT. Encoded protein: CASSHYSAGAEDEKLFF.

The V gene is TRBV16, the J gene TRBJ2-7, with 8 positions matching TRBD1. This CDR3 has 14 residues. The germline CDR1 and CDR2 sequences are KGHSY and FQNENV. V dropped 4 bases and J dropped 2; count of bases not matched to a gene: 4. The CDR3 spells CASSPGQAAYEQYF. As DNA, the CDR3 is TGTGCCAGCAGCCCGGGACAGGCCGCCTACGAGCAGTACTTC.

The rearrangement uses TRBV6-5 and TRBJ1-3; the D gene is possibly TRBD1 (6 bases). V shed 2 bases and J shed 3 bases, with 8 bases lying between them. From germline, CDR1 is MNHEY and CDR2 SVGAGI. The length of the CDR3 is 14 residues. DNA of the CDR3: TGTGCCAGCAGTTACGGGGGCCTTGGAAACACCATATATTTT. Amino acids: CASSYGGLGNTIYF.

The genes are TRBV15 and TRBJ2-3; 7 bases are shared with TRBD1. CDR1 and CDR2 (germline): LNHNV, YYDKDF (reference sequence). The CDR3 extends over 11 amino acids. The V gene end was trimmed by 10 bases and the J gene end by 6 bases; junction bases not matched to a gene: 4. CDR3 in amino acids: CAIDRVDTQYF. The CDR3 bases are TGTGCCATAGACAGGGTGGATACGCAGTATTTT. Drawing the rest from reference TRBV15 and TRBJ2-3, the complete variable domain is DAMVIQNPRYQVTQFGKPVTLSCSQTLNHNVMYWYQQKSSQAPKLLFHYYDKDFNNEADTPDNFQSRRPNTSFCFLDIRSPGLGDTAMYLCAIDRVDTQYFGPGTRLTVL.

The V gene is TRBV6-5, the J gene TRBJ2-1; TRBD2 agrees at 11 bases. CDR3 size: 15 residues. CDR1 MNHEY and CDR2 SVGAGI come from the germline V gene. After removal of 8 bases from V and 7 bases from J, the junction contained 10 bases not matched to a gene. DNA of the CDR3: TGTGCCAGCCAACCGGGGGGGACTAGCGGAAATGAGCAGTTCTTC. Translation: CASQPGGTSGNEQFF.

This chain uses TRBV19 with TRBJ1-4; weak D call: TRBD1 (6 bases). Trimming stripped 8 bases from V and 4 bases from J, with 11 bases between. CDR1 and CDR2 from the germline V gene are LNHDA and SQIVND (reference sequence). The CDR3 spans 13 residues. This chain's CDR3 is CASGQYFNEKLFF. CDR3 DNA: TGTGCCAGTGGACAGTACTTTAATGAAAAACTGTTTTTT.

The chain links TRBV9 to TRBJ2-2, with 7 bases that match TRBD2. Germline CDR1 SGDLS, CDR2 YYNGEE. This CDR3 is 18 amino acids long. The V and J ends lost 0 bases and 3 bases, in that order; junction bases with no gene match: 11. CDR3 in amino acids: CASSVERLAVGDTGELFF. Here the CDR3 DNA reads TGTGCCAGCAGCGTAGAACGGCTAGCGGTCGGAGACACCGGGGAGCTGTTTTTT.

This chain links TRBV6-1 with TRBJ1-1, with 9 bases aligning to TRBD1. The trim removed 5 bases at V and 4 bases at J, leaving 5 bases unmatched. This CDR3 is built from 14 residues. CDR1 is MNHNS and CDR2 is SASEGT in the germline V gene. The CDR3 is CASSRTGESTEAFF. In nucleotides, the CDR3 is TGTGCCAGCAGTCGGACAGGGGAAAGCACTGAAGCTTTCTTT.

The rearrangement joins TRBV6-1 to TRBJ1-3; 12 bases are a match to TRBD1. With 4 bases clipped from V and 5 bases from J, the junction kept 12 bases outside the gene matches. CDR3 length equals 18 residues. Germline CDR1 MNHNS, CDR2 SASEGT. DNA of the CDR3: TGTGCCAGCAGTGGACTACCTCCGGGACAGGGGGCAAGAAACACCATATATTTT. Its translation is CASSGLPPGQGARNTIYF.

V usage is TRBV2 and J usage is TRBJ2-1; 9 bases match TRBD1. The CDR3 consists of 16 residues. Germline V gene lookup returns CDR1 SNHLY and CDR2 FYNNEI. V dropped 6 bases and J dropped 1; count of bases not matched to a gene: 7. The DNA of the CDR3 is TGTGCCAGCAGCATACAGGACAGGGGATCCTACAATGAGCAGTTCTTC. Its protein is CASSIQDRGSYNEQFF.

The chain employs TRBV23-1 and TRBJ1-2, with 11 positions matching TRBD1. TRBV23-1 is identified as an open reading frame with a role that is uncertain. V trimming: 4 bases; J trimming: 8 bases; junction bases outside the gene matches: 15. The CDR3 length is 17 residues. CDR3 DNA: TGCGCCAGCAGTCGAGAAGGAAGAGGACAGGGGGCCGCCGGCTACACCTTC. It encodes CASSREGRGQGAAGYTF.

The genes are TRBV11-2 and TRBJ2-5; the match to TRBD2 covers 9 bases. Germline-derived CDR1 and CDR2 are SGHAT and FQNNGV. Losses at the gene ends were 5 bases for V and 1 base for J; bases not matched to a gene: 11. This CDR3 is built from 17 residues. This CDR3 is CASSVRGAGGSQETQYF. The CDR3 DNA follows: TGTGCCAGCAGCGTCAGGGGGGCGGGAGGGTCCCAAGAGACCCAGTACTTC.

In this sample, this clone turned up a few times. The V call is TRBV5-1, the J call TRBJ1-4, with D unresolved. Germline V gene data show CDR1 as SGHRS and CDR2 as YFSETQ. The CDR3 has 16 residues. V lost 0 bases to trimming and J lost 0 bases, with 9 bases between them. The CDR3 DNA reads TGCGCCAGCAGCTTGGAGGAGGCAGCAACTAATGAAAAACTGTTTTTT. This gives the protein CASSLEEAATNEKLFF.

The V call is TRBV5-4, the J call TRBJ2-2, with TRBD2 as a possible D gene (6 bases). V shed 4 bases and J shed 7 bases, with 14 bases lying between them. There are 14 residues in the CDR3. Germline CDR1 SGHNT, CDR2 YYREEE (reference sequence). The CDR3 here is CASSPWEAGGELFF. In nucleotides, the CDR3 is TGTGCCAGCAGCCCTTGGGAGGCGGGCGGGGAGCTGTTTTTT.

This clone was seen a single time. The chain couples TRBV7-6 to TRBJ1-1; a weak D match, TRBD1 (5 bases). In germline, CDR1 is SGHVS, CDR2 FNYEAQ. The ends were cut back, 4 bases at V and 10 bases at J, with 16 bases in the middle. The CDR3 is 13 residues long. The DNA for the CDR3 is TGTGCCAGCAGCTCTATAACCGGGGGGGGAGCTTTCTTT. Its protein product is CASSSITGGGAFF.

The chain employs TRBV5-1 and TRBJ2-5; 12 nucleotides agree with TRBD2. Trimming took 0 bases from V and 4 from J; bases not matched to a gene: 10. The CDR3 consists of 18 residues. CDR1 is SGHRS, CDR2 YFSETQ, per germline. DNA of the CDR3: TGCGCCAGCAGCTTGGGGGGACTAGCGGGTCAAGAGCGAGAGACCCAGTACTTC. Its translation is CASSLGGLAGQERETQYF. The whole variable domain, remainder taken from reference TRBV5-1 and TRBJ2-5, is KAGVTQTPRYLIKTRGQQVTLSCSPISGHRSVSWYQQTPGQGLQFLFEYFSETQRNKGNFPGRFSGRQFSNSRSEMNVSTLELGDSALYLCASSLGGLAGQERETQYFGPGTRLLVL.

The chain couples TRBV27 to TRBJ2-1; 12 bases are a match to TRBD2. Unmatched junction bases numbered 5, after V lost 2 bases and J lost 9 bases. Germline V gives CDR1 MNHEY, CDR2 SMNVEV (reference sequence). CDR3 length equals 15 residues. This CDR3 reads CASSLLAGGDTEQFF. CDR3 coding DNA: TGTGCCAGCAGTTTACTAGCGGGAGGGGATACTGAGCAGTTCTTC.

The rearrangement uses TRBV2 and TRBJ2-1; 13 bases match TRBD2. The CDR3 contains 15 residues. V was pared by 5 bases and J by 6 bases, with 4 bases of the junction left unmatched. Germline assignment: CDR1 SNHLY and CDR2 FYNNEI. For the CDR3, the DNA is TGTGCCAGCAGTCTCCGGACTAGCGGGGGCAATGAGCAGTTCTTC. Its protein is CASSLRTSGGNEQFF. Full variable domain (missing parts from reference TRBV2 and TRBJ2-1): EPEVTQTPSHQVTQMGQEVILRCVPISNHLYFYWYRQILGQKVEFLVSFYNNEISEKSEIFDDQFSVERPDGSNFTLKIRSTKLEDSAMYFCASSLRTSGGNEQFFGPGTRLTVL.

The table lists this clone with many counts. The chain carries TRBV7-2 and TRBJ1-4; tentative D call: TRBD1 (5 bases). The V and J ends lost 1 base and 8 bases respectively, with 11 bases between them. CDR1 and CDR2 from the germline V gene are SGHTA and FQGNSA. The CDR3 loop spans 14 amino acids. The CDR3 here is CASSLVRVGEKLFF. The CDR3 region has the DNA TGTGCCAGCAGCTTAGTCAGGGTGGGCGAAAAACTGTTTTTT.